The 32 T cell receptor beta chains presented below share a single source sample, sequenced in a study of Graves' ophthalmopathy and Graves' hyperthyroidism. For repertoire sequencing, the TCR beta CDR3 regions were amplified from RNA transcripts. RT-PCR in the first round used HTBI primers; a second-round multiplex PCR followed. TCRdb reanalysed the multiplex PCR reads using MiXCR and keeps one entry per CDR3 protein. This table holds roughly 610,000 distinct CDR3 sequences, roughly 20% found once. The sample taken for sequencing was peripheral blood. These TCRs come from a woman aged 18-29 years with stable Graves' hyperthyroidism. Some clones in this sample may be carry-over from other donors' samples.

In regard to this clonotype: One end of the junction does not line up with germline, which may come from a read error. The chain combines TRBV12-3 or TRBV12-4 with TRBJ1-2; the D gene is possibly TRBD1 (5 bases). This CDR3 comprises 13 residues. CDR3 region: CATSPRQGDGYTF. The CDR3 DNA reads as TGTGCCACCAGTCCCCGGCAGGGTGATGGCTACACCTTC.

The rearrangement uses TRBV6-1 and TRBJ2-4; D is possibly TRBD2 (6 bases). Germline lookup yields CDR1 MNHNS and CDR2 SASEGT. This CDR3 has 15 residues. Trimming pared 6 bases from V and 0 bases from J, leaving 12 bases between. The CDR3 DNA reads TGTGCCAGCAGCCACGGGAGACTAGCCAAAAACATTCAGTACTTC. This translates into CASSHGRLAKNIQYF.

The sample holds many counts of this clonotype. CDR3 bases: TGTGCCAGCAGTCCTCAACAGGTTACCTATGGCTACACCTTC. Its translation: CASSPQQVTYGYTF. The V call is TRBV27, the J call TRBJ1-2; possibly TRBD1 for D (5 bases). V was pared by 5 bases and J by 4 bases, with 14 bases between. The CDR3 extends over 14 amino acids. In germline, CDR1 is MNHEY, CDR2 SMNVEV (reference sequence).

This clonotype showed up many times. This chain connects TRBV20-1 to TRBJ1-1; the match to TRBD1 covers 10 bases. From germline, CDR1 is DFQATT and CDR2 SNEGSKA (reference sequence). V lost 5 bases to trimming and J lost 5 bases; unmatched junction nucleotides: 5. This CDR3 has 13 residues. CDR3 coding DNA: TGCAGTGCTTGGGGACAGGGGAGGACTGAAGCTTTCTTT. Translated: CSAWGQGRTEAFF.

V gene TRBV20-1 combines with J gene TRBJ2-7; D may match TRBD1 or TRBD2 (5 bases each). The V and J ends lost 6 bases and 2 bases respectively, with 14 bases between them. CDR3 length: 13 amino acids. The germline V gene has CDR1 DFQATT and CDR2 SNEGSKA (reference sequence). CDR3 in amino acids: CSADRDGPYEQYF. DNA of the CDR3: TGCAGTGCCGACCGGGACGGTCCCTACGAGCAGTACTTC.

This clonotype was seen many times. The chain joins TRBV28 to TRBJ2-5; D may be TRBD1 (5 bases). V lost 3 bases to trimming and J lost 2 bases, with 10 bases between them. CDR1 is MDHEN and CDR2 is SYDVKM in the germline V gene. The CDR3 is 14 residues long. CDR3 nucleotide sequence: TGTGCCAGCAGTTTGCATGACAGTCAAGAGACCCAGTACTTC. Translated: CASSLHDSQETQYF.

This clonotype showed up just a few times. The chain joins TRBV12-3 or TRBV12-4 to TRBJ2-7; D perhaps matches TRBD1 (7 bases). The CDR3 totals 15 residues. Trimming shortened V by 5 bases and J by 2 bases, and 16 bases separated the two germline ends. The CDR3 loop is CASSPRRGDTYEQYF. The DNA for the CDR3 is TGTGCCAGCAGTCCCCGCAGGGGGGATACCTACGAGCAGTACTTC.

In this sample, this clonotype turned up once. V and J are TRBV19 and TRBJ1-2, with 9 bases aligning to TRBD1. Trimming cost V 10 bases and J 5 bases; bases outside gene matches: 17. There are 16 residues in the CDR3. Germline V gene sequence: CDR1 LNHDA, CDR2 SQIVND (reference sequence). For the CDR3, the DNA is TGTGCCACCGCCAATTTACGGGGACAGGGCCCGTATGGCTACACCTTC. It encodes CATANLRGQGPYGYTF.

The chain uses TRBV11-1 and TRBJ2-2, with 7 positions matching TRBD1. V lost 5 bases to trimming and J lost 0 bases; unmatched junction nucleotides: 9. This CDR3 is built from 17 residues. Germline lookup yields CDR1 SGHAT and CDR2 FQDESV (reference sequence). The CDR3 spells CASSVLRGTANTGELFF. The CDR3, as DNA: TGTGCCAGCAGCGTTCTAAGGGGGACAGCGAACACCGGGGAGCTGTTTTTT.

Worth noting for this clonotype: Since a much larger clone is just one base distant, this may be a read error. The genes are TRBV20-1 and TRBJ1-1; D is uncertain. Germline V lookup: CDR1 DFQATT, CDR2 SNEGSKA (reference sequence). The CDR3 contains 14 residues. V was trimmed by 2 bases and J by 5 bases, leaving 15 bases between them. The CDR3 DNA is TGCAGTGCTAGATCAGAGGGAGGGAGAACTGAAGCTTTCTTT. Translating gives CSARSEGGRTEAFF.

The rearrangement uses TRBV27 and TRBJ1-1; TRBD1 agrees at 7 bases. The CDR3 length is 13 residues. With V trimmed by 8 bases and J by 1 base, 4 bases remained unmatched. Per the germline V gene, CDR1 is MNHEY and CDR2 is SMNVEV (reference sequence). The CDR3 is CASGRTGNTEAFF. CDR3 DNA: TGTGCCAGCGGACGGACAGGGAACACTGAAGCTTTCTTT.

The CDR3 is CASSPGRAGANVLTF. In DNA form, the CDR3 reads TGTGCCAGCTCACCGGGACGGGCTGGGGCCAACGTCCTGACTTTC. V and J are TRBV18 and TRBJ2-6; perhaps D is TRBD1 or TRBD2 (5 bases each). This CDR3 is built from 15 residues. Trimming removed 3 bases from V and 2 bases from J, with 8 bases in between. The germline gives CDR1 KGHSH, CDR2 LQKENI.

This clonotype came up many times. The CDR3 reads CASSPLSPVSDGIQYF. The CDR3 nucleotides are TGTGCCAGCAGCCCCCTGTCTCCCGTGTCGGATGGCATTCAGTACTTC. The chain combines TRBV11-2 with TRBJ2-4; the D is unclear. The V gene's germline CDR1 is SGHAT and CDR2 FQNNGV. Trimming stripped 5 bases from V and 9 bases from J, with 23 bases between. This CDR3 comprises 16 residues.

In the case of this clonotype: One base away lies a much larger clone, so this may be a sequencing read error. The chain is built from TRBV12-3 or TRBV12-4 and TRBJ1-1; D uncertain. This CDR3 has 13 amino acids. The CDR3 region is CASCFRSNTEAFF. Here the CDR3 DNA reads TGTGCCAGCTGTTTTAGGTCGAACACTGAAGCTTTCTTT.

In DNA, the CDR3 is TGCGCCAGCAGGGGGCTAGAGGGCACTGAAGCTTTCTTT. It codes for CASRGLEGTEAFF. V usage is TRBV5-1 and J usage is TRBJ1-1; maybe TRBD1 (5 bases). This CDR3 is built from 13 residues. V was clipped by 5 bases and J by 4 bases, with 12 bases between them. In germline, CDR1 is SGHRS, CDR2 YFSETQ.

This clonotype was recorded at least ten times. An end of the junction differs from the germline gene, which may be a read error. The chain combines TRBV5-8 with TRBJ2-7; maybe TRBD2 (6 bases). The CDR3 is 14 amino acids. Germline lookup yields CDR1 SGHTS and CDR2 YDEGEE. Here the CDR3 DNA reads TGTGCCAGCAGCTTGTCGCGGGACTCCGACGAGCAGTACTTC. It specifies CASSLSRDSDEQYF.

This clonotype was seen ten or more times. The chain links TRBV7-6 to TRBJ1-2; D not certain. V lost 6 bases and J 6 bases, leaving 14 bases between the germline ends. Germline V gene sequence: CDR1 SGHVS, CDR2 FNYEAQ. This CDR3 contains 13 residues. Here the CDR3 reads CASRPSEAHGYTF. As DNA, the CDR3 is TGTGCCAGCAGACCATCGGAGGCTCATGGCTACACCTTC.

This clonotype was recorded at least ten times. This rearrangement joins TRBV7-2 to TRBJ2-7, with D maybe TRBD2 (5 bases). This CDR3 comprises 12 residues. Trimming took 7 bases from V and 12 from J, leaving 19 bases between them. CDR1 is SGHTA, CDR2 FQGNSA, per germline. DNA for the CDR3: TGTGCCAGCACCCTAATCCGCCCCGGAGGGTACTTC. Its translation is CASTLIRPGGYF.

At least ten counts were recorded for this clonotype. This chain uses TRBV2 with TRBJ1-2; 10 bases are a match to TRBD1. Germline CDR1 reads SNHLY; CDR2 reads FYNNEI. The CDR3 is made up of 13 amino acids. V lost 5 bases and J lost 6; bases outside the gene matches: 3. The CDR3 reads CASSKDRGNGYTF. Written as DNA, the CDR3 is TGTGCCAGCAGTAAGGACAGGGGGAATGGCTACACCTTC.

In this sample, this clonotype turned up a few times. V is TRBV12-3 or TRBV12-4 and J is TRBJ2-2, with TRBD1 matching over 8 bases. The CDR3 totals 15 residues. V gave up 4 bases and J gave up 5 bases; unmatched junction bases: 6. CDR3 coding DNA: TGTGCCAGCAGTTCACGGACAGGGCGGACCGGGGAGCTGTTTTTT. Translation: CASSSRTGRTGELFF.

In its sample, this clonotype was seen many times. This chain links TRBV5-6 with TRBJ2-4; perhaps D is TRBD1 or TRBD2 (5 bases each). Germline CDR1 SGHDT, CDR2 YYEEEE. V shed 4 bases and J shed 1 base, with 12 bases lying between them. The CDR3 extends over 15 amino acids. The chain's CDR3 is CASSAVGAAKNIQYF. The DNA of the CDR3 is TGTGCCAGCAGCGCCGTCGGGGCGGCCAAAAACATTCAGTACTTC.

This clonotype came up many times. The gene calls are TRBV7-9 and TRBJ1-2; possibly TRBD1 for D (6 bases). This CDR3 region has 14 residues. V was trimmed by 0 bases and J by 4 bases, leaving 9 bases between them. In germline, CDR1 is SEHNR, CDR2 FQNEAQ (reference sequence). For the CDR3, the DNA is TGTGCCAGCAGCTTAGCGGGGGCAGCCTATGGCTACACCTTC. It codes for CASSLAGAAYGYTF.

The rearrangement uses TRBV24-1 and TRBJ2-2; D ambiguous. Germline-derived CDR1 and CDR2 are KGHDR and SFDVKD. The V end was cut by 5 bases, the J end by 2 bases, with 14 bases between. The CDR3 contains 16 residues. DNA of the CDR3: TGTGCCACCAGTGCCTACCCCCAAGTAAACACCGGGGAGCTGTTTTTT. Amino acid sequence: CATSAYPQVNTGELFF.

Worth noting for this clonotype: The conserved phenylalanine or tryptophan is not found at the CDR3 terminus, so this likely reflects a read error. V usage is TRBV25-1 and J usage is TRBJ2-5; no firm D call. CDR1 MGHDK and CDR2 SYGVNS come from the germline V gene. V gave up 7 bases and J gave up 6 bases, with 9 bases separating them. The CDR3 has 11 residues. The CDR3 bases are TGTGCCAGCAATATAGGGAAGACCCAGTACCTC. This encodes CASNIGKTQYL.

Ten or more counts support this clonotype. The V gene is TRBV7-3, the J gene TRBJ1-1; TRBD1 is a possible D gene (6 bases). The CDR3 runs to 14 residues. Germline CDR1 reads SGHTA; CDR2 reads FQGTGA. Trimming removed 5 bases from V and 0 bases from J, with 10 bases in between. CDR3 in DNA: TGTGCCAGCAGCCTGGACAGCGTGAACACTGAAGCTTTCTTT. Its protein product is CASSLDSVNTEAFF.

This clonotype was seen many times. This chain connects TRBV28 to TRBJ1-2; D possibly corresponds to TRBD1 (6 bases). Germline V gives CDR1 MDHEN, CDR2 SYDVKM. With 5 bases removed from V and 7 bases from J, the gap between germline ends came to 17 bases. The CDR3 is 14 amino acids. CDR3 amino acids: CASSPDLTGRGYTF. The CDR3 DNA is TGTGCCAGCAGTCCGGACCTGACAGGCCGTGGCTACACCTTC.

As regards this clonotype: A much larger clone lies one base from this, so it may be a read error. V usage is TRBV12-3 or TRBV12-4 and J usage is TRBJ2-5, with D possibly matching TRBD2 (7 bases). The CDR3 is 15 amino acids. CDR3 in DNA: TGTGCCAGTCGGGCGGGGGCTACCAATAAAGAGACCCCGTACTTC. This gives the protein CASRAGATNKETPYF.

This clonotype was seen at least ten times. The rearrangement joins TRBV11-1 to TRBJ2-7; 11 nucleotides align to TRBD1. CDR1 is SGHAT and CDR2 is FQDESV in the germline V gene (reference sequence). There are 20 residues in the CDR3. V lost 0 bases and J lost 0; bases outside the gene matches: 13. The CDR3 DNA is TGTGCCAGCAGCTTAGCGGGTTCGGGACAGGGGGATTACAACTCCTACGAGCAGTACTTC. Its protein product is CASSLAGSGQGDYNSYEQYF.

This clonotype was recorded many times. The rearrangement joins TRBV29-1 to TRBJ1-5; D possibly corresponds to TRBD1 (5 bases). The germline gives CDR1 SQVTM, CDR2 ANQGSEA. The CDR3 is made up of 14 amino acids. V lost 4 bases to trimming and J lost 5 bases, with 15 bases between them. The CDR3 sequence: CSVGTEGLDQPQHF. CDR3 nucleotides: TGCAGCGTTGGTACGGAGGGGCTGGATCAGCCCCAGCATTTT.

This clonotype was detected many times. CDR3 loop: CASSSSGRGETQYF. CDR3 DNA: TGTGCCAGCAGTAGTAGCGGGAGGGGAGAGACCCAGTACTTC. The chain couples TRBV12-3 or TRBV12-4 to TRBJ2-5, with 11 bases fitting TRBD2. The CDR3 runs to 14 residues. The J segment lost 4 bases and the V segment lost 5 bases, leaving 3 bases of the junction unmatched.

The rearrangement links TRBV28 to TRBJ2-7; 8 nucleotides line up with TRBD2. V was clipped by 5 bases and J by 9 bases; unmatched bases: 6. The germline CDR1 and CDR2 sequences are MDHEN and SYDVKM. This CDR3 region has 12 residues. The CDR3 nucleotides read TGTGCCAGCAGTCCCGGGACTAGTCGGCAGTACTTC. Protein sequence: CASSPGTSRQYF.

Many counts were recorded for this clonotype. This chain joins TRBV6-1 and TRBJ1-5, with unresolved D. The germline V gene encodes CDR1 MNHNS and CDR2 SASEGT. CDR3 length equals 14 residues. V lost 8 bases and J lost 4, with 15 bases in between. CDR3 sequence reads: CASGLRTDNQPQHF. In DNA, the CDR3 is TGTGCCAGCGGCCTCAGGACGGATAATCAGCCCCAGCATTTT.